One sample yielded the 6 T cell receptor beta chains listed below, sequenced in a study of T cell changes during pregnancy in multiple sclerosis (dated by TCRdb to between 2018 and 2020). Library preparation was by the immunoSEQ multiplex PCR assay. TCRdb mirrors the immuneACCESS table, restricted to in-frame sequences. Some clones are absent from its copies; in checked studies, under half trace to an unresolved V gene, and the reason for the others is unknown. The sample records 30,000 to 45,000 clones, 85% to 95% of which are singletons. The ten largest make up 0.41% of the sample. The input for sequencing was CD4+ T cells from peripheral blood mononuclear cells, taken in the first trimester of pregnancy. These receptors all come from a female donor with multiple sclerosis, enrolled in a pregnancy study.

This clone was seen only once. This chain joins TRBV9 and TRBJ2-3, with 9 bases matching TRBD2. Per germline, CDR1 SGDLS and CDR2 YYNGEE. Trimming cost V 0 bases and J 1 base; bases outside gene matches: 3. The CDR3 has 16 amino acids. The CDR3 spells CASSVVSSGGTDTQYF. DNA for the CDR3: TGTGCCAGCAGCGTAGTCTCTAGCGGGGGCACAGATACGCAGTATTTT.

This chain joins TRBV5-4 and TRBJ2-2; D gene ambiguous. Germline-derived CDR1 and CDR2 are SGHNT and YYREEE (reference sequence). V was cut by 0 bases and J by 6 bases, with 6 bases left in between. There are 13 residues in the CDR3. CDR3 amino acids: CASSLASAGELFF. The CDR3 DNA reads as TGTGCCAGCAGCTTGGCCTCGGCCGGGGAGCTGTTTTTT.

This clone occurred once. The CDR3 DNA follows: TGCGCCAGCAAAGAAGCGGCCAACTATGGCTACACCTTC. It codes for CASKEAANYGYTF. The chain links TRBV5-1 to TRBJ1-2; no firm D call. V was clipped by 6 bases and J by 2 bases, with 11 bases between them. The length of the CDR3 is 13 residues. Germline CDR1 and CDR2: SGHRS and YFSETQ.

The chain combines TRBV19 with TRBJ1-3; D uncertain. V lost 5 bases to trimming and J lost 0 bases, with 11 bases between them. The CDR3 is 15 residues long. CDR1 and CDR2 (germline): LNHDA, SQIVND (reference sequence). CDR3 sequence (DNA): TGTGCCAGTAGTCCCGGATCGGGCTCTGGAAACACCATATATTTT. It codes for CASSPGSGSGNTIYF.

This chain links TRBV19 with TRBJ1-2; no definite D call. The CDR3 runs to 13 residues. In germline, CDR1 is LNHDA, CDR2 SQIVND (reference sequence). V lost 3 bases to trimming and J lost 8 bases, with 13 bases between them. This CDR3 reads CASSMDPPGGYTF. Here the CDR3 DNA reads TGTGCCAGTAGTATGGACCCGCCGGGGGGCTACACCTTC.

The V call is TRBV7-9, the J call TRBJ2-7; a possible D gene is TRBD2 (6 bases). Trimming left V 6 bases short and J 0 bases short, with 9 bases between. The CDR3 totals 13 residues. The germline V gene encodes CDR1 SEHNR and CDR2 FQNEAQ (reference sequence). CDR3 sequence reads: CASRPSVSYEQYF. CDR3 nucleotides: TGTGCCAGCAGGCCTAGCGTCTCCTACGAGCAGTACTTC.